This note documents a single TCR beta chain sequence. The antigen remains undetermined. Sequencing was performed with immunoSEQ multiplex PCR; in TCRdb, only in-frame clones are kept and a portion is missing. Of roughly 120,000 clones listed, about 86% are singletons. The sample comes from a study of T cell responses to AZD1222 COVID-19 vaccine. General study points: Nearly half of spike-specific TCRs reportedly target unmutated variant regions. There were mostly white British donors and more females than males, and clonal diversity was possibly underestimated.

V lost 3 bases and J lost 4, with 16 bases in between. This CDR3 is built from 15 residues. Germline CDR1 and CDR2: MNHEY and SMNVEV (reference sequence). The receptor was isolated from an adult in good health. The J gene is TRBJ2-7, the V gene TRBV27; TRBD1 or TRBD2 may be the D gene (5 bases each). The sample in question was peripheral blood, obtained on day 0 of AZD1222 vaccination. The CDR3 sequence: CASSLGRGVYYEQYF. The CDR3 DNA sequence: TGTGCCAGCAGTTTGGGGCGAGGGGTGTATTACGAGCAGTACTTC.